Following are 27 T cell receptor beta chains from one sample sequenced in a study of T cells after yellow fever vaccination. TCRdb independently ran MiXCR on the 5' RACE reads; one entry per CDR3 protein. The sample lists fewer than 650,000 distinct CDR3 sequences, less than 25% occurring once. The source was PBMCs, collected about 20 days after the first yellow fever vaccination. These receptors were obtained from a young man who received the YFV17D yellow fever vaccine.

This chain links TRBV10-3 with TRBJ2-1; no clear D. This CDR3 comprises 11 residues. CDR1 is ENHRY, CDR2 SYGVKD, per germline. Trimming removed 7 bases at V and 0 bases at J, with 1 base between. CDR3 DNA: TGTGCCATCACCTCCTACAATGAGCAGTTCTTC. This translates into CAITSYNEQFF.

This rearrangement joins TRBV29-1 to TRBJ2-1; D ambiguous. Trimming took off 2 bases at V and 0 bases at J, with 11 bases between the two ends. The CDR3 sequence is 15 residues long. Germline CDR1 SQVTM, CDR2 ANQGSEA. CDR3 DNA: TGCAGCGTTGAAACCCTCCTGGGCTCCTACAATGAGCAGTTCTTC. It is translated as CSVETLLGSYNEQFF.

This rearrangement joins TRBV10-3 to TRBJ2-7; D remains ambiguous. CDR3 length: 12 amino acids. Trimming stripped 1 base from V and 4 bases from J, with 5 bases between. Germline V lookup: CDR1 ENHRY, CDR2 SYGVKD. CDR3 in DNA: TGTGCCATCAGTGAGTTTGGGTACGAGCAGTACGTC. Its protein is CAISEFGYEQYV.

This chain uses TRBV5-4 with TRBJ2-1; the D is unclear. Trimming left V 4 bases short and J 0 bases short, with 14 bases between. Germline CDR1 SGHNT, CDR2 YYREEE (reference sequence). CDR3 length: 16 residues. The CDR3 is CASSISARSSYNEQFF. The DNA for the CDR3 is TGTGCCAGCAGCATTTCGGCGCGGAGCTCCTACAATGAGCAGTTCTTC.

V gene TRBV28 combines with J gene TRBJ1-5; tentatively, D is TRBD1 (6 bases). The ends were cut back, 2 bases at V and 6 bases at J, with 14 bases in the middle. Germline assignment: CDR1 MDHEN and CDR2 SYDVKM. The CDR3 runs 15 residues. The CDR3 region is CASSLHAGAPQPQHF. CDR3 DNA sequence: TGTGCCAGCAGTTTACATGCAGGGGCCCCTCAGCCCCAGCATTTT.

There are a few counts of this clonotype. The V call is TRBV7-3, the J call TRBJ2-3; 7 bases match TRBD2. V lost 5 bases to trimming and J lost 2 bases; unmatched junction nucleotides: 7. This CDR3 is 15 amino acids long. The germline V gene encodes CDR1 SGHTA and CDR2 FQGTGA. DNA of the CDR3: TGTGCCAGCAGCCCGCTGGGGGGGGACACAGATACGCAGTATTTT. It codes for CASSPLGGDTDTQYF.

This clonotype was observed a handful of times. The CDR3 is CASSPRDRGDTQYF. The CDR3 DNA sequence: TGTGCCAGCAGCCCCCGGGACAGGGGGGATACGCAGTATTTT. The chain employs TRBV7-2 and TRBJ2-3; 11 bases align to TRBD1. CDR3 size: 14 residues. V shed 5 bases, J shed 6 bases, and the junction held 4 bases outside the gene matches. Germline V gives CDR1 SGHTA, CDR2 FQGNSA.

This clonotype was counted a few times. This chain links TRBV20-1 with TRBJ1-5; D may be TRBD1 (6 bases). Trimming removed 0 bases from V and 5 bases from J, with 11 bases in between. The CDR3 loop spans 14 amino acids. CDR1 DFQATT and CDR2 SNEGSKA come from the germline V gene (reference sequence). This CDR3 reads CSARDSDRYQPQHF. The CDR3 bases are TGCAGTGCTAGAGATTCGGACAGATATCAGCCCCAGCATTTT.

This chain connects TRBV11-2 to TRBJ2-3; no reliable D call. CDR3 length: 12 residues. Germline CDR1 and CDR2: SGHAT and FQNNGV. Trimming stripped 3 bases from V and 11 bases from J, with 12 bases between. The CDR3 DNA is TGTGCCAGCAGCTTTGACCCCCCAAAGCAGTATTTT. It specifies CASSFDPPKQYF.

This clonotype occurred a few times. The chain is built from TRBV15 and TRBJ1-2; D might be TRBD1 (5 bases). Germline V CDR1 and CDR2: LNHNV, YYDKDF (reference sequence). Trimming took off 2 bases at V and 6 bases at J, with 13 bases between the two ends. This CDR3 has 14 residues. CDR3 nucleotides: TGTGCCACCAGCAGACGTCAGGGAGAACATGGCTACACCTTC. Translating gives CATSRRQGEHGYTF.

This clonotype has just a few counts. This chain connects TRBV4-1 to TRBJ1-5; D might be TRBD1 (6 bases). The CDR3 is 14 amino acids. Germline V gene data show CDR1 as MGHRA and CDR2 as YSYEKL. The germline V and J ends were trimmed by 2 bases and 8 bases, with 13 bases remaining between them. The CDR3 reads CASSQNQGLKPQHF. The CDR3 region has the DNA TGCGCCAGCAGCCAAAATCAGGGGCTTAAGCCCCAGCATTTT.

This clonotype has just a few counts. The V and J genes are TRBV12-3 or TRBV12-4 and TRBJ2-3; 13 bases match TRBD2. CDR3 size: 17 residues. The junction had 7 bases not matched to a gene; V was cut back by 5 bases and J by 2 bases. CDR3 loop: CASSRTSGGRSTDTQYF. The CDR3 DNA sequence: TGTGCCAGCAGTAGGACTAGCGGGGGACGATCCACAGATACGCAGTATTTT.

This clonotype was observed a handful of times. The rearrangement joins TRBV5-1 to TRBJ2-1, with D perhaps TRBD2 (5 bases). Germline CDR1 is SGHRS and CDR2 is YFSETQ. This CDR3 spans 11 amino acids. V lost 8 bases and J lost 5, with 8 bases in between. CDR3 DNA sequence: TGCGCCAGTGGACTCGACAATGAGCAGTTCTTC. Translated: CASGLDNEQFF. The whole variable domain, filled in from reference TRBV5-1 and TRBJ2-1, reads KAGVTQTPRYLIKTRGQQVTLSCSPISGHRSVSWYQQTPGQGLQFLFEYFSETQRNKGNFPGRFSGRQFSNSRSEMNVSTLELGDSALYLCASGLDNEQFFGPGTRLTVL.

There are a few counts of this clonotype. V gene TRBV5-1 combines with J gene TRBJ2-1, with 10 bases aligning to TRBD1. The CDR3 is made up of 16 amino acids. V lost 0 bases, J lost 9 bases, and 9 bases stayed unmatched. The germline CDR1 and CDR2 sequences are SGHRS and YFSETQ. The CDR3 is CASSLAVGQGNAEQFF. CDR3 sequence (DNA): TGCGCCAGCAGCTTGGCTGTGGGACAGGGGAATGCTGAGCAGTTCTTC.

The gene calls are TRBV6-5 and TRBJ2-3, with D possibly matching TRBD2 (6 bases). In germline, CDR1 is MNHEY, CDR2 SVGAGI. CDR3 length: 14 residues. V was cut by 0 bases and J by 6 bases, with 10 bases left in between. CDR3 nucleotides: TGTGCCAGCAGTTACTCGGCTAGCGTGGATACGCAGTATTTT. Encoded protein: CASSYSASVDTQYF.

The V and J genes are TRBV19 and TRBJ2-5; no clear D. V was cut by 5 bases and J by 2 bases, with 12 bases left in between. The CDR3 covers 14 residues. The germline V gene has CDR1 LNHDA and CDR2 SQIVND (reference sequence). This CDR3 reads CASSVTRFQETQYF. The CDR3 DNA reads TGTGCCAGTAGTGTTACAAGATTTCAAGAGACCCAGTACTTC.

This clonotype was detected a few times. The V and J genes are TRBV12-3 or TRBV12-4 and TRBJ1-5; D gene ambiguous. V was trimmed by 4 bases and J by 2 bases, leaving 12 bases between them. The CDR3 contains 15 residues. The CDR3: CASSYMGYGNQPQHF. In DNA form, the CDR3 reads TGTGCCAGCAGTTATATGGGTTATGGCAATCAGCCCCAGCATTTT.

This rearrangement joins TRBV5-1 to TRBJ1-2; D gene ambiguous. V shed 0 bases and J shed 0 bases, with 9 bases lying between them. This CDR3 spans 15 amino acids. Per germline, CDR1 SGHRS and CDR2 YFSETQ. CDR3 amino acids: CASSLDRATNYGYTF. The DNA of the CDR3 is TGCGCCAGCAGCTTGGACAGAGCCACTAACTATGGCTACACCTTC.

This clonotype has only a few counts. This rearrangement joins TRBV20-1 to TRBJ2-1; no clear D gene. The CDR3 extends over 11 amino acids. Germline V gives CDR1 DFQATT, CDR2 SNEGSKA (reference sequence). V was trimmed by 0 bases and J by 10 bases, leaving 7 bases between them. DNA of the CDR3: TGCAGTGCTAGAGATATAACGGAGCAGTTCTTC. Its protein product is CSARDITEQFF.

The rearrangement links TRBV7-6 to TRBJ2-5, with D hard to call. This CDR3 spans 15 amino acids. The V end was cut by 6 bases, the J end by 1 base, with 15 bases between. In germline, CDR1 is SGHVS, CDR2 FNYEAQ. CDR3: CASRKDVGGQETQYF. DNA of the CDR3: TGTGCCAGCAGGAAGGACGTGGGCGGCCAAGAGACCCAGTACTTC.

The chain links TRBV9 to TRBJ2-7; D unresolved. Between the trimmed V and J ends, which lost 6 bases and 2 bases, there was a span of 18 bases. CDR3 length: 15 amino acids. Germline CDR1 is SGDLS and CDR2 is YYNGEE. The CDR3 DNA follows: TGTGCCAGCAACCCCGGCAGTATCTTACCCTACGAGCAGTACGTC. Translation: CASNPGSILPYEQYV.

Only a few counts were recorded for this clonotype. The chain joins TRBV19 to TRBJ2-5; 7 nucleotides match TRBD1. J was trimmed by 2 bases and V by 6 bases; bases with no gene match: 12. CDR3 length equals 16 residues. Germline V CDR1 and CDR2: LNHDA, SQIVND (reference sequence). CDR3 in DNA: TGTGCCAGTAGCCCACATATACAGGGGATTCAAGAGACCCAGTACTTC. Translated, it gives CASSPHIQGIQETQYF. Full variable domain (missing parts from reference TRBV19 and TRBJ2-5): DGGITQSPKYLFRKEGQNVTLSCEQNLNHDAMYWYRQDPGQGLRLIYYSQIVNDFQKGDIAEGYSVSREKKESFPLTVTSAQKNPTAFYLCASSPHIQGIQETQYFGPGTRLLVL.

This chain uses TRBV29-1 with TRBJ1-3; D might be TRBD1 (6 bases). V was pared by 4 bases and J by 2 bases, with 12 bases between. The CDR3 length is 14 residues. CDR1 and CDR2 from the germline V gene are SQVTM and ANQGSEA. CDR3 coding DNA: TGCAGCGTTGTCGGGGGCAAAACTGGAAACACCATATATTTT. Translating it yields CSVVGGKTGNTIYF.

This clonotype turned up a few times. The chain uses TRBV11-2 and TRBJ1-2; D remains unclear. Trimming removed 5 bases at V and 8 bases at J, with 12 bases between. The germline gives CDR1 SGHAT, CDR2 FQNNGV. The CDR3 is 12 residues long. CDR3 DNA: TGTGCCAGCAGCACCACCAATAGGGGCTACACCTTC. Its protein product is CASSTTNRGYTF.

This clonotype showed up just a few times. V usage is TRBV29-1 and J usage is TRBJ2-1; TRBD2 agrees at 8 bases. With V trimmed by 2 bases and J by 4 bases, 4 bases remained unmatched. This CDR3 has 14 amino acids. Germline CDR1 is SQVTM and CDR2 is ANQGSEA. This CDR3 is CSVERGGTYNEQFF. The CDR3 bases are TGCAGCGTTGAACGGGGGGGGACTTACAATGAGCAGTTCTTC.

This chain joins TRBV7-9 and TRBJ2-1; 9 nucleotides match TRBD2. The J segment lost 8 bases and the V segment lost 3 bases, leaving 2 bases of the junction unmatched. Germline V CDR1 and CDR2: SEHNR, FQNEAQ (reference sequence). There are 13 residues in the CDR3. For the CDR3, the DNA is TGTGCCAGCAGCTTGTCTAGCGGGGATGAGCAGTTCTTC. Translating it yields CASSLSSGDEQFF.

This clonotype was observed a handful of times. One junction end does not reproduce the germline sequence, and a read error may be involved. The CDR3 DNA reads as TGTGCTAGCAGCCCTGTGCGGGGGACTAATGAAAAACTGTTTTTT. The encoded protein is CASSPVRGTNEKLFF. This chain connects TRBV7-7 to TRBJ1-4, with D possibly matching TRBD1 (5 bases). This CDR3 is built from 15 residues. Germline assignment: CDR1 SSHAT and CDR2 FNYEAQ (reference sequence). The full variable domain, its missing parts supplied by reference TRBV7-7 and TRBJ1-4, is GAGVSQSPRYKVTKRGQDVTLRCDPISSHATLYWYQQALGQGPEFLTYFNYEAQPDKSGLPSDRFSAERPEGSISTLTIQRTEQRDSAMYRCASSPVRGTNEKLFFGSGTQLSVL.